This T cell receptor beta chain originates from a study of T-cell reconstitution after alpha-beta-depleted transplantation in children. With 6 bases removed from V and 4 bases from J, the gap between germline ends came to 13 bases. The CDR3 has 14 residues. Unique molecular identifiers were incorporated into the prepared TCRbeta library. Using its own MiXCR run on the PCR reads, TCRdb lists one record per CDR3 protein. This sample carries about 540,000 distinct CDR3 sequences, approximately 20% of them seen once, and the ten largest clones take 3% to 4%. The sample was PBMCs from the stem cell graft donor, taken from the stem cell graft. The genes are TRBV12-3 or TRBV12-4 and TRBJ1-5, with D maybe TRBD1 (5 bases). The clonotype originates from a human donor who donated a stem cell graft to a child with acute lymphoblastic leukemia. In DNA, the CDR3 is TGTGCCAGCAGACTTCCGGGGGGAAATCAGCCCCAGCATTTT. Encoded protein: CASRLPGGNQPQHF.